The 18 T cell receptor beta chains below all came from one sample that was sequenced in a study of blood T cells in healthy people across ages. Using a J-beta primer mix together with a sample-barcoded 5' primer, a second PCR was run for roughly 6 to 11 cycles. TCRdb redid the calling of the 5' RACE reads with MiXCR, one entry per CDR3 protein. The sample has 550,000 to 650,000 distinct CDR3 sequences; around 27% are singletons. Separately, the same data were catalogued under a study of T cells of mothers and their children.

Sequences were obtained from blood. Receptor source: a boy between 2 and 10 years old in good health.

This chain links TRBV5-1 with TRBJ2-5; 8 bases agree with TRBD1. Trimming cost V 0 bases and J 3 bases; bases outside gene matches: 10. The germline gives CDR1 SGHRS, CDR2 YFSETQ. CDR3 length: 17 residues. As DNA, the CDR3 is TGCGCCAGCAGCTTGGGTACCAGACAGGGGAAAGAAGAGACCCAGTACTTC. It codes for CASSLGTRQGKEETQYF.

The J gene is TRBJ2-3, the V gene TRBV29-1; D gene ambiguous. V lost 4 bases, J lost 4 bases, and 12 bases lay in between. This CDR3 comprises 13 residues. CDR1 is SQVTM, CDR2 ANQGSEA, per germline. DNA of the CDR3: TGCAGCGTTGTAGGTCACAAGGCAGATACGCAGTATTTT. Amino acid sequence: CSVVGHKADTQYF.

This clonotype was seen a handful of times. Here the CDR3 reads CASSPRPSGTDEQYF. DNA for the CDR3: TGCGCCAGCAGCCCACGACCTAGCGGGACTGACGAGCAGTACTTC. V is TRBV5-1 and J is TRBJ2-5; 9 bases line up with TRBD2. The J call is uncertain, as TRBJ2-7 better fits the DNA end. The CDR3 has 15 residues. The germline V gene has CDR1 SGHRS and CDR2 YFSETQ.

V gene TRBV7-2 combines with J gene TRBJ2-3, with 7 bases matching TRBD1. The CDR3 consists of 15 residues. Germline values: CDR1 SGHTA, CDR2 FQGNSA. Losses at the gene ends were 8 bases for V and 3 bases for J; bases not matched to a gene: 11. CDR3 bases: TGTGCCAGCTGGGACCGGGACAGATTGACAGATACGCAGTATTTT. Its protein product is CASWDRDRLTDTQYF.

This chain links TRBV10-3 with TRBJ1-1, with D unclear. The V and J ends lost 4 bases and 1 base respectively, with 13 bases between them. The CDR3 covers 15 residues. Germline V gene lookup returns CDR1 ENHRY and CDR2 SYGVKD. CDR3 bases: TGTGCCATCAGTGCCTCGCGGGTCTGGAACACTGAAGCTTTCTTT. Translated: CAISASRVWNTEAFF.

V and J are TRBV20-1 and TRBJ2-1, with D possibly TRBD2 on 5 matching bases. Germline lookup yields CDR1 DFQATT and CDR2 SNEGSKA (reference sequence). The V gene lost 1 base and the J gene lost 9 bases, with 10 bases spanning the gap. The CDR3 is 12 residues long. CDR3 bases: TGCAGTGCTAGAGGTACTAGGAGTGAGCAGTTCTTC. Protein sequence: CSARGTRSEQFF.

CDR3 sequence: CASNLEKGPCEQYF. The CDR3 DNA reads as TGTGCCAGCAACCTAGAGAAGGGCCCCTGCGAGCAGTACTTC. V and J are TRBV2 and TRBJ2-7; no clear D. Germline V gene lookup returns CDR1 SNHLY and CDR2 FYNNEI. Trimming took off 7 bases at V and 6 bases at J, with 19 bases between the two ends. The CDR3 sequence is 14 residues long.

This clonotype was counted between two and nine times. The chain joins TRBV7-8 to TRBJ2-4; 11 nucleotides match TRBD2. The germline V gene has CDR1 SGHVS and CDR2 FQNEAQ. The V segment lost 1 base and the J segment 0 bases; nucleotides outside the gene matches: 8. The CDR3 length is 19 residues. In DNA, the CDR3 is TGTGCCAGCAGCTTAGAAAGACTAGCGGGGCTTCTAGCCAAAAACATTCAGTACTTC. Residues: CASSLERLAGLLAKNIQYF.

This chain joins TRBV12-3 or TRBV12-4 and TRBJ1-1; 9 bases align to TRBD1. The CDR3 has 17 amino acids. With V trimmed by 6 bases and J by 5 bases, 16 bases remained unmatched. CDR3 sequence reads: CASRPNLGQGSGTEAFF. In nucleotides, the CDR3 is TGTGCCAGCAGGCCAAATTTGGGACAGGGATCGGGAACTGAAGCTTTCTTT.

The V gene is TRBV6-4, the J gene TRBJ2-3; 9 nucleotides align to TRBD1. After removal of 3 bases from V and 4 bases from J, the junction contained 11 bases not matched to a gene. There are 17 residues in the CDR3. The germline V gene has CDR1 MRHNA and CDR2 SNTAGT. The CDR3 reads CASSESPGQGISDTQYF. The CDR3 DNA reads TGTGCCAGCAGTGAGAGCCCCGGACAGGGGATCTCAGATACGCAGTATTTT.

Comments on this clonotype: At one end the junction does not follow the germline gene, possibly because of a read error. The chain links TRBV6-6 to TRBJ1-2; 7 bases line up with TRBD1. Germline V gene lookup returns CDR1 MNHNY and CDR2 SVGAGI (reference sequence). CDR3 size: 15 residues. The CDR3 DNA is TGCGCCAGCAGTTACCTTACTCAGGGGGGCTATGGCTACACCTTC. Its translation is CASSYLTQGGYGYTF.

The chain carries TRBV19 and TRBJ2-3; 7 bases agree with TRBD2. Germline CDR1 and CDR2: LNHDA and SQIVND (reference sequence). Trimming at V came to 6 bases and at J to 0 bases, leaving 9 bases not matched to a gene. This CDR3 has 16 amino acids. In DNA form, the CDR3 reads TGTGCCAGTAGCGGCGGGGGTCTCTTTAGCACAGATACGCAGTATTTT. This translates into CASSGGGLFSTDTQYF.

This clonotype came up a few times. This rearrangement joins TRBV7-2 to TRBJ2-5; TRBD1 matches 11 bases. Judging by the DNA end, TRBJ2-1 fits better; the J call may be wrong. CDR3 size: 16 residues. CDR1 SGHTA and CDR2 FQGNSA come from the germline V gene. The CDR3 bases are TGTGCCAGCAGCTTAGTGGGGACAGGGGGTTACAATGAGCAGTTCTTC. Translating it yields CASSLVGTGGYNEQFF.

The chain recombines TRBV12-3 or TRBV12-4 with TRBJ1-2; the D is unclear. Trimming removed 8 bases from V and 5 bases from J, with 9 bases in between. This CDR3 is 11 amino acids long. As DNA, the CDR3 is TGTGCCAGCTCGACTGTTTATGGCTACACCTTC. Encoded protein: CASSTVYGYTF.

This clonotype was detected only a few times. The gene calls are TRBV7-9 and TRBJ1-6; D might be TRBD1 (5 bases). The CDR3 is made up of 14 amino acids. With 5 bases removed from V and 6 bases from J, the gap between germline ends came to 11 bases. Germline V gene data show CDR1 as SEHNR and CDR2 as FQNEAQ (reference sequence). In DNA, the CDR3 is TGTGCCAGCAGCACCGGGACGGGTAATTCACCCCTCCACTTT. This encodes CASSTGTGNSPLHF.

V gene TRBV7-8 combines with J gene TRBJ1-2; D gene unclear. The V gene lost 5 bases and the J gene lost 5 bases, with 18 bases spanning the gap. This CDR3 is built from 15 residues. Germline CDR1 reads SGHVS; CDR2 reads FQNEAQ. The chain's CDR3 is CASSPTPSADYGYTF. The CDR3 bases are TGTGCCAGCAGCCCGACGCCCTCGGCAGATTATGGCTACACCTTC.

In its sample, this clonotype was seen many times. The V call is TRBV5-1, the J call TRBJ2-5; the match to TRBD2 covers 14 bases. The CDR3 is made up of 16 amino acids. The junction had 5 bases not matched to a gene; V was cut back by 4 bases and J by 3 bases. Germline-derived CDR1 and CDR2 are SGHRS and YFSETQ. CDR3 in amino acids: CASSTGLAGAEETQYF. CDR3 coding DNA: TGCGCCAGCAGCACGGGACTAGCGGGGGCCGAAGAGACCCAGTACTTC.

A few counts support this clonotype. This chain's CDR3 is CASSPVSTYGYTF. DNA for the CDR3: TGTGCCAGCAGTCCCGTCTCCACCTATGGCTACACCTTC. The chain is built from TRBV12-3 or TRBV12-4 and TRBJ1-2, with D hard to call. The V and J ends lost 5 bases and 4 bases respectively, with 11 bases between them. CDR3 length: 13 amino acids.